Shown below are 10 T cell receptor beta chains from a single sample sequenced in a study of cytomegalovirus exposure and HLA in healthy donors. The primer mix had 60 Vbeta and 13 Jbeta primers. Repertoires were generated with immunoSEQ multiplex PCR, while TCRdb's copy carries only in-frame clones and drops some. The repertoire holds about 190,000 clones, with about 77% as singletons. Sequenced input: PBMCs. The receptors come from a man younger than 40 in good health and CMV-seropositive.

This clone was seen once. The chain uses TRBV10-3 and TRBJ1-4; 7 nucleotides line up with TRBD1. The germline gives CDR1 ENHRY, CDR2 SYGVKD. Trimming cost V 10 bases and J 5 bases; bases outside gene matches: 13. The CDR3 is 15 residues long. The CDR3 sequence is CATKRKGQENEKLFF. CDR3 DNA sequence: TGTGCCACCAAAAGGAAAGGACAGGAGAATGAAAAACTGTTTTTT.

The chain links TRBV6-1 to TRBJ2-5; 9 nucleotides agree with TRBD2. The V and J ends lost 0 bases and 4 bases, in that order; junction bases with no gene match: 3. Per the germline V gene, CDR1 is MNHNS and CDR2 is SASEGT. This CDR3 contains 15 residues. In DNA, the CDR3 is TGTGCCAGCAGTGAAGCTAGCGGGAGTCGAGAGACCCAGTACTTC. Translating gives CASSEASGSRETQYF.

The rearrangement links TRBV19 to TRBJ1-2, with 9 bases aligning to TRBD1. J lost 7 bases, V lost 4 bases, and 10 bases had no gene match. CDR1 is LNHDA, CDR2 SQIVND, per germline (reference sequence). The CDR3 consists of 15 residues. In DNA form, the CDR3 reads TGTGCCAGTAGTAAGACCGTGGGACAGGGAGGTGGCTACACCTTC. It translates to CASSKTVGQGGGYTF.

The chain employs TRBV10-3 and TRBJ2-3, with 10 bases lining up with TRBD1. V trimming: 6 bases; J trimming: 1 base; junction bases outside the gene matches: 7. This CDR3 region has 16 residues. Germline CDR1 reads ENHRY; CDR2 reads SYGVKD. The CDR3 DNA follows: TGTGCCATCAGGGGGGACAGGGGAGGGGGCACAGATACGCAGTATTTT. It is translated as CAIRGDRGGGTDTQYF.

The chain combines TRBV7-6 with TRBJ1-1; D perhaps matches TRBD1 (5 bases). The CDR3 totals 13 residues. The germline V and J ends were trimmed by 5 bases and 9 bases, with 16 bases remaining between them. Germline loops: CDR1 SGHVS, CDR2 FNYEAQ. The CDR3 sequence: CASSETGGSKAFF. The DNA of the CDR3 is TGTGCCAGCAGCGAAACGGGGGGGTCGAAAGCTTTCTTT.

A single count supports this clone. The chain employs TRBV9 and TRBJ1-2, with D possibly matching TRBD1 (5 bases). The CDR3 is 13 residues long. V gave up 4 bases and J gave up 6 bases, with 13 bases separating them. Germline V gene data show CDR1 as SGDLS and CDR2 as YYNGEE. For the CDR3, the DNA is TGTGCCAGCAGCTGGGGGGAGGGGCATGGCTACACCTTC. It codes for CASSWGEGHGYTF.

This clone was counted a few times. This chain uses TRBV2 with TRBJ2-7, with TRBD1 matching over 9 bases. Trimming removed 2 bases from V and 6 bases from J; junction bases left unmatched: 2. The CDR3 totals 13 residues. CDR1 and CDR2 (germline): SNHLY, FYNNEI. The CDR3 reads CASSEPGQGEQYF. CDR3 coding DNA: TGTGCCAGCAGTGAACCGGGACAGGGCGAGCAGTACTTC.

The chain recombines TRBV15 with TRBJ2-2; TRBD2 might be the D (6 bases). The V and J ends lost 1 base and 0 bases respectively, with 6 bases between them. Germline assignment: CDR1 LNHNV and CDR2 YYDKDF (reference sequence). This CDR3 has 15 amino acids. DNA of the CDR3: TGTGCCACCAGCAGAGGGGGGGCGAACACCGGGGAGCTGTTTTTT. The encoded protein is CATSRGGANTGELFF.

This chain uses TRBV5-6 with TRBJ2-3, with D unclear. Trimming cost V 1 base and J 4 bases, with 7 bases left between them. CDR3 length equals 13 residues. CDR1 and CDR2 from the germline V gene are SGHDT and YYEEEE. In nucleotides, the CDR3 is TGTGCCAGCAGCTTGCCCCACTCAGATACGCAGTATTTT. This sequence encodes CASSLPHSDTQYF.

This rearrangement joins TRBV27 to TRBJ2-1, with 10 bases identical to TRBD2. There are 15 residues in the CDR3. Germline V gene lookup returns CDR1 MNHEY and CDR2 SMNVEV (reference sequence). The V and J ends lost 5 bases and 7 bases, in that order; junction bases with no gene match: 8. Here the CDR3 reads CASSLAGASGNEQFF. The CDR3 coding sequence is TGTGCCAGCAGTCTAGCGGGAGCAAGTGGGAATGAGCAGTTCTTC.